The 12 T cell receptor beta chains reported below all come from one sample, sequenced in a study of blood T cell repertoires in COVID-19. Data came from immunoSEQ multiplex PCR; TCRdb stores just in-frame clones and leaves some out. Among over 150,000 clones, approximately 80% were seen once, and the ten largest hold about 12%. The sample was peripheral blood. These receptors were obtained from a human donor in a cohort sampled during active COVID-19.

This chain links TRBV27 with TRBJ2-1; 12 nucleotides line up with TRBD2. This CDR3 is built from 16 residues. Germline loops: CDR1 MNHEY, CDR2 SMNVEV (reference sequence). The trim removed 4 bases at V and 7 bases at J, leaving 8 bases unmatched. CDR3 bases: TGTGCCAGCAGTTCGCGGACTAGCGGGGTCATAAATGAGCAGTTCTTC. Its protein is CASSSRTSGVINEQFF.

The chain recombines TRBV10-1 with TRBJ2-2; 9 positions match TRBD2. In germline, CDR1 is WNHNN, CDR2 SYGVQD (reference sequence). Germline trimming cut 6 bases from V and 1 base from J; bases unmatched to any gene: 6. CDR3 size: 16 residues. CDR3 DNA sequence: TGCGCCAGCAGCGACCAGACTAGCGGGAACACCGGGGAGCTGTTTTTT. Amino acid sequence: CASSDQTSGNTGELFF.

The rearrangement joins TRBV20-1 to TRBJ1-6; TRBD1 is a possible D gene (6 bases). The CDR3 contains 11 residues. Germline CDR1 is DFQATT and CDR2 is SNEGSKA (reference sequence). Deletions cut 2 bases from V and 10 bases from J, with 6 bases between. The CDR3 bases are TGCAGTGCTAGACAGGGGTCACCCCTCCACTTT. Translation: CSARQGSPLHF.

V is TRBV6-1 and J is TRBJ2-1, with D possibly being TRBD2 (5 bases). The V and J ends lost 2 bases and 10 bases respectively, with 15 bases between them. This CDR3 comprises 14 residues. Germline CDR1 MNHNS, CDR2 SASEGT. CDR3 protein: CASSELRLAGEQFF. In DNA form, the CDR3 reads TGTGCCAGCAGTGAATTACGGCTAGCTGGCGAGCAGTTCTTC.

The V gene is TRBV13, the J gene TRBJ2-2, with 11 nucleotides matching TRBD2. The trim removed 0 bases at V and 7 bases at J, leaving 4 bases unmatched. Germline V gene sequence: CDR1 PRHDT, CDR2 FYEKMQ (reference sequence). The CDR3 has 16 residues. CDR3 amino acids: CASSLGTSGRIGELFF. Here the CDR3 DNA reads TGTGCCAGCAGCTTAGGAACTAGCGGGAGAATCGGGGAGCTGTTTTTT. Full variable domain (missing parts from reference TRBV13 and TRBJ2-2): AAGVIQSPRHLIKEKRETATLKCYPIPRHDTVYWYQQGPGQDPQFLISFYEKMQSDKGSIPDRFSAQQFSDYHSELNMSSLELGDSALYFCASSLGTSGRIGELFFGEGSRLTVL.

The chain joins TRBV11-3 to TRBJ2-2; 12 bases map to TRBD2. The CDR3 extends over 15 amino acids. Trimming removed 4 bases from V and 4 bases from J; junction bases left unmatched: 1. Germline V gene data show CDR1 as SGHNT and CDR2 as YENEEA. The CDR3 sequence is CASSSTSGSTGELFF. The CDR3 coding sequence is TGTGCCAGCAGCTCGACTAGCGGGAGCACCGGGGAGCTGTTTTTT.

This chain joins TRBV5-1 and TRBJ2-7; D gene unclear. Germline V CDR1 and CDR2: SGHRS, YFSETQ. With 2 bases removed from V and 5 bases from J, the gap between germline ends came to 11 bases. This CDR3 has 13 amino acids. This chain's CDR3 is CASSFLGRDEQYF. DNA of the CDR3: TGCGCCAGCAGCTTCCTAGGTCGGGACGAGCAGTACTTC.

This chain links TRBV20-1 with TRBJ2-3; D ambiguous. The CDR3 runs 12 residues. Looked up from germline, CDR1 is DFQATT and CDR2 is SNEGSKA (reference sequence). Trimming pared 3 bases from V and 4 bases from J, leaving 8 bases between. CDR3 region: CSASDGADTQYF. CDR3 DNA: TGCAGTGCTAGTGACGGAGCAGATACGCAGTATTTT.

This clone was found once. The J gene is TRBJ2-1, the V gene TRBV7-2, with 7 bases lining up with TRBD2. The germline gives CDR1 SGHTA, CDR2 FQGNSA. The CDR3 has 16 residues. After removal of 6 bases from V and 7 bases from J, the junction contained 15 bases not matched to a gene. The CDR3 sequence is CASSPGRGRARNEQFF. For the CDR3, the DNA is TGTGCCAGCAGTCCAGGACGAGGGAGGGCCCGGAATGAGCAGTTCTTC. The whole variable domain, remainder taken from reference TRBV7-2 and TRBJ2-1, is GAGVSQSPSNKVTEKGKDVELRCDPISGHTALYWYRQSLGQGLEFLIYFQGNSAPDKSGLPSDRFSAERTGGSVSTLTIQRTQQEDSAVYLCASSPGRGRARNEQFFGPGTRLTVL.

This sequence joins TRBV30 and TRBJ2-1, with TRBD2 identical over 10 bases. This CDR3 has 16 amino acids. Germline V gene lookup returns CDR1 GTSNPN and CDR2 SVGIG (reference sequence). J gave up 5 bases and V 7 bases, and 14 bases lay outside the gene matches. The CDR3 DNA reads as TGTGCCTTAACTAGCGGGACTAGAGGCCTCGACAATGAGCAGTTCTTC. Protein product: CALTSGTRGLDNEQFF.

The V gene is TRBV15, the J gene TRBJ2-6; 15 bases align to TRBD2. The CDR3 extends over 17 amino acids. Germline V gene lookup returns CDR1 LNHNV and CDR2 YYDKDF (reference sequence). V dropped 3 bases and J dropped 3; count of bases not matched to a gene: 0. DNA for the CDR3: TGTGCCACCAGCAGGGGACTAGCGGGAGGTGGGGCCAACGTCCTGACTTTC. Translating it yields CATSRGLAGGGANVLTF.

The V call is TRBV7-2, the J call TRBJ2-5, with D perhaps matching TRBD2 (6 bases). V shed 10 bases and J shed 0 bases, with 6 bases lying between them. Germline-derived CDR1 and CDR2 are SGHTA and FQGNSA. The CDR3 has 11 amino acids. This CDR3 is CATGDQETQYF. For the CDR3, the DNA is TGTGCCACGGGAGACCAAGAGACCCAGTACTTC.